The 5 T cell receptor beta chains in this list originate from one sample, sequenced in a study of spatial heterogeneity in lung cancer. TCRdb re-called the 5' RACE reads with MiXCR, one entry per CDR3 protein. The data hold about 90,000 distinct CDR3 sequences, with roughly 10% observed a single time. Stated time point: sample taken at primary tumor resection. Unsorted tumor, nontumor lung tissue or cryopreserved PBMC supplied the whole RNA. Here the sequenced sample was PBMCs, taken at surgery. Receptors originate from a male donor with early-stage non-small cell lung cancer.

In its sample, this clonotype was seen many times. CDR3 residues: CASSPLRLQETQYF. DNA for the CDR3: TGCGCCAGCAGCCCACTCCGACTGCAAGAGACCCAGTACTTC. This rearrangement joins TRBV5-1 to TRBJ2-5; D remains ambiguous. V lost 4 bases and J 2 bases, leaving 12 bases between the germline ends. Per germline, CDR1 SGHRS and CDR2 YFSETQ. CDR3 length equals 14 residues.

The chain employs TRBV28 and TRBJ2-4; 8 bases map to TRBD1. This CDR3 has 15 residues. Germline loops: CDR1 MDHEN, CDR2 SYDVKM. V shed 4 bases and J 2 bases; nucleotides not matched to a gene: 4. CDR3 coding DNA: TGTGCCAGCAGTTGGGGGGACAGGACCAAAAACATTCAGTACTTC. Residues: CASSWGDRTKNIQYF.

This clonotype was detected many times. The V call is TRBV28, the J call TRBJ2-5, with 8 bases identical to TRBD1. J gave up 7 bases and V 8 bases, and 12 bases lay outside the gene matches. The CDR3 contains 14 residues. Germline V lookup: CDR1 MDHEN, CDR2 SYDVKM. In DNA form, the CDR3 reads TGTGCCAGCCTGGACAGGGCGCCTGTGGCGACCCAGTACTTC. Translating gives CASLDRAPVATQYF.

The chain combines TRBV10-2 with TRBJ2-3; TRBD2 agrees at 13 bases. The CDR3 is 15 amino acids. Germline-derived CDR1 and CDR2 are WSHSY and SAAADI. The J segment lost 4 bases and the V segment lost 6 bases, leaving 4 bases of the junction unmatched. The CDR3 sequence: CASSPTSGRPDTQYF. The DNA of the CDR3 is TGCGCCAGCAGCCCGACTAGCGGGAGGCCAGATACGCAGTATTTT.

Concerning this clonotype: Since the CDR3 does not end with the conserved phenylalanine or tryptophan, this likely comes from a read error. The limits of the CDR3 on the DNA are not certain, so only TCRdb's listed CDR3 is given. The chain joins TRBV7-2 to TRBJ2-1; TRBD2 is taken as the D call from the table, unchecked against the DNA. The V gene's germline CDR1 is SGHTA and CDR2 FQGNSA. The CDR3 adds up to 13 amino acids, both ends counted. The CDR3 spells CASSPGPTSGADL.